The 10 T cell receptor beta chains reported below all come from one sample, sequenced in a study of PD-1 and CTLA-4 blockade in melanoma. The assay was immunoSEQ multiplex PCR, and TCRdb's table has in-frame clones only and misses some. The data show roughly 30,000 clones, with roughly nine tenths seen just once and over 6.5% held by the top ten. The sequencing here drew on CD8+ T cells from peripheral blood, taken before anti-PD-1 treatment. Source of these receptors: a human donor with melanoma.

The chain joins TRBV10-2 to TRBJ1-1, with unresolved D. The V gene's germline CDR1 is WSHSY and CDR2 SAAADI. The CDR3 totals 12 residues. Trimming cost V 4 bases and J 5 bases, with 8 bases left between them. The CDR3 loop is CASSAGLTEAFF. The CDR3 nucleotides are TGCGCCAGCAGTGCCGGCCTTACTGAAGCTTTCTTT.

This clone appeared once. The V and J genes are TRBV4-1 and TRBJ2-7; D is unclear. Trimming removed 0 bases from V and 0 bases from J, with 9 bases in between. The germline V gene has CDR1 MGHRA and CDR2 YSYEKL. The CDR3 has 15 residues. CDR3 residues: CASSQEQTSSYEQYF. DNA for the CDR3: TGCGCCAGCAGCCAAGAACAGACAAGCTCCTACGAGCAGTACTTC.

The sample holds a few counts of this clone. The CDR3 sequence: CASSLPQGGQVLYGYTF. CDR3 bases: TGTGCCAGCAGCTTACCCCAAGGGGGACAGGTTCTCTATGGCTACACCTTC. The V and J genes are TRBV7-9 and TRBJ1-2; 8 positions match TRBD1. The CDR3 consists of 17 residues. Germline-derived CDR1 and CDR2 are SEHNR and FQNEAQ (reference sequence). Trimming at V came to 2 bases and at J to 4 bases, leaving 12 bases not matched to a gene. The full variable domain, with the rest looked up from reference TRBV7-9 and TRBJ1-2, is DTGVSQNPRHKITKRGQNVTFRCDPISEHNRLYWYRQTLGQGPEFLTYFQNEAQLEKSRLLSDRFSAERPKGSFSTLEIQRTEQGDSAMYLCASSLPQGGQVLYGYTFGSGTRLTVV.

The chain couples TRBV2 to TRBJ1-1, with D uncertain. Trimming removed 3 bases from V and 6 bases from J, with 8 bases in between. Germline CDR1 reads SNHLY; CDR2 reads FYNNEI. This CDR3 has 12 amino acids. CDR3 residues: CASSDLLAEAFF. As DNA, the CDR3 is TGTGCCAGCAGTGACCTGCTCGCTGAAGCTTTCTTT.

The chain joins TRBV4-2 to TRBJ2-2; D ambiguous. The length of the CDR3 is 17 residues. CDR1 is LGHNA and CDR2 is YNFKEQ in the germline V gene. The germline V and J ends were trimmed by 1 base and 2 bases, with 14 bases remaining between them. The CDR3 loop is CASSQVLQLFNTGELFF. As DNA, the CDR3 is TGTGCCAGCAGCCAAGTGCTACAGTTATTTAACACCGGGGAGCTGTTTTTT.

This rearrangement joins TRBV28 to TRBJ2-2; D perhaps matches TRBD2 (6 bases). CDR1 is MDHEN and CDR2 is SYDVKM in the germline V gene. V lost 7 bases, J lost 4 bases, and 19 bases lay in between. CDR3 size: 16 residues. CDR3 coding DNA: TGTGCCAGCACCCCTGGGCTAGCGAGAGTCACCGGGGAGCTGTTTTTT. Translated: CASTPGLARVTGELFF.

The chain combines TRBV29-1 with TRBJ1-1, with D tentatively TRBD1 (5 bases). CDR3 length: 11 amino acids. V was trimmed by 4 bases and J by 7 bases, leaving 10 bases between them. Germline CDR1 SQVTM, CDR2 ANQGSEA. In nucleotides, the CDR3 is TGCAGCGTTGCCACCAGGGATGAAGCTTTCTTT. It specifies CSVATRDEAFF.

The V gene is TRBV7-9, the J gene TRBJ2-3, with D maybe TRBD1 (6 bases). Germline CDR1 and CDR2: SEHNR and FQNEAQ (reference sequence). V was cut by 4 bases and J by 0 bases, with 8 bases left in between. This CDR3 has 14 amino acids. The CDR3, as DNA: TGTGCCAGCAGCTCGGACAGCAGCACAGATACGCAGTATTTT. This gives the protein CASSSDSSTDTQYF.

The chain employs TRBV2 and TRBJ2-1; 10 nucleotides align to TRBD2. V dropped 7 bases and J dropped 6; count of bases not matched to a gene: 3. CDR1 is SNHLY and CDR2 is FYNNEI in the germline V gene. The length of the CDR3 is 13 residues. CDR3 amino acids: CASTLAGANEQFF. CDR3 nucleotides: TGTGCCAGCACCCTAGCGGGAGCCAATGAGCAGTTCTTC.

The genes are TRBV11-3 and TRBJ2-5, with 7 bases identical to TRBD2. The CDR3 consists of 15 residues. The germline CDR1 and CDR2 sequences are SGHNT and YENEEA. J was trimmed by 4 bases and V by 3 bases; bases with no gene match: 8. The CDR3 bases are TGTGCCAGCAGCTTGAGGGCCACGGGGGGAGAGACCCAGTACTTC. As protein: CASSLRATGGETQYF.